Detailed here is one T cell receptor beta chain. This clone's antigen is unknown. No much larger clone is present one base from it, and per-base qualities are unavailable. The sample is drawn from a study of cytomegalovirus exposure and HLA in healthy donors (TCRdb year 2017). General notes on the study: In an earlier analysis of around 540 of the donors, around 300 Gb of sequence data and 100 million or so unique TCR beta sequences from roughly 200 million T cells were reported. Class I and class II HLA loci were covered by the typing at four-digit resolution. To predict cytomegalovirus infection status, the study combined high-throughput TCR immunosequencing, statistical association of individual TCRs with disease status, and machine learning. An earlier analysis of several hundred of the donors applied high-throughput TCR beta sequencing to assess whether each TCR beta V gene segment acted as functional or pseudogenic. Using immunosequencing, the study profiled T cell repertoires from about 650 subjects and related those repertoires to cytomegalovirus serostatus. Donor age, sex, ethnicity and CMV serostatus were compiled together with the repertoire data. Across about 380 genotyped donors of the cohort, an average of roughly 250,000 unique TCR beta nucleotide sequences per donor were sequenced, and approximately 19% of those sequences were non-productive. Along with the approximately 700-subject first cohort, a separate validation cohort of about 110 different subjects was used. Roughly 300 gigabases of sequencing data and around 88 million unique TCR sequences made up an early release that covered several hundred HLA-typed donors. Rather than drawing on any new phenotypic data, the later analysis identified candidate immune exposures from TCR beta sequences and the way those sequences occurred across donors. Typing coverage differed by locus: A, B, C, DRB1 and DQB1 were typed in about 629-640 donors, DQA1 in 500 to 550, DPA1 in approximately 600, and DPB1 in 450 to 490. Among the roughly 430 genotyped donors, around 81% belonged to the genetic ancestry cluster associated with self-reported Caucasian donors. About five DR-DQ haplotypes were handled as single units for association and clustering because linkage in the cohort was strong. Every discovery cohort repertoire had been produced on one sequencing platform. The study aimed to test whether signatures of past pathogen exposure could be identified by cataloging public T cell receptors. A later analysis re-examined previously published TCR beta repertoires from roughly 650 donors and added high-resolution HLA genotyping to investigate patterns of TCR occurrence. A later genetic analysis used genome-wide SNP genotypes for about 60% of the roughly 670 donors, treating that subset as a discovery cohort.

The cohort consisted of 600 to 750 healthy bone marrow donors. At the time of sampling, every cohort member was nominally healthy, though immune exposures that went unrecorded were likely present. The donor tested CMV seropositive, placing the donor among the 310 or so seropositive members of the cohort. Each donor provided a peripheral blood sample, and peripheral blood mononuclear cells were used for TCR beta sequencing. The Qiagen DNeasy Blood Extraction Kit was used to extract genomic DNA from the blood cell samples. Library prep was done by the immunoSEQ multiplex PCR assay. A mixture of 60 forward primers for TCR Vbeta segments and 13 reverse primers for TCR Jbeta segments was used in the multiplex PCR. The CDR3 region of rearranged TCR beta genes was amplified from genomic DNA with a multiplex PCR assay. The Illumina HiSeq System was used to sequence the amplified TCR beta libraries as 87-base-pair reads. On the authors' methods: A later analysis tallied 75 million to 95 million unique TCR beta chains across the 666 repertoires, and approximately 9.9 million of those chains were shared by two or more donors. Raw reads were error-corrected and collapsed into unique sequences by a nearest-neighbor algorithm in which closely related sequences were merged to remove PCR and sequencing errors. To assign V, D and J gene segments, CDR3 sequences were aligned to IMGT reference sequences. For a sequence to be retained, at least a six-nucleotide match to both a V gene segment and a J gene segment was required. A rearrangement counted as productive if the CDR3 had no stop codons and remained in frame with V and J, and every other rearrangement counted as non-productive. Following IMGT convention, CDR3 was defined as the stretch from the second conserved V-encoded cysteine to the conserved J-encoded phenylalanine. The earlier analysis of approximately 500 of the donors excluded sequences that lacked an unambiguous match to a single V gene segment. In an earlier analysis of several hundred of the donors, V segments were called functional above 56.7% productive rearrangements and were called segregating when the between-donor standard deviation exceeded 5%. A statistical classification framework was built to diagnose cytomegalovirus status from the catalog of TCR beta chain sequences. In a later analysis, TCR nucleotide sequences were compared against IMGT/GENE-DB human TR gene sequences so that V and J genes could be assigned. Using the TCRdist pipeline, a later analysis assigned CDR3 sequences along with most-parsimonious VDJ recombination scenarios. A later analysis defined each TCR beta chain by its CDR3 amino acid sequence plus V-gene family, and excluded reads lacking a unique V-gene family. To address suspected cross-contamination and a sequencing artifact, a later analysis removed roughly 640 highly shared, low-generation-probability nucleotide sequences. For each public chain, a later analysis derived a clonal expansion index from normalized ranks of inferred template counts within each repertoire. In a later analysis, generation probabilities were computed using a VDJ recombination model fitted to out-of-frame rearrangements, and the results were checked against IGoR. In a later analysis, hypergeometric tests were used to score TCR-TCR, TCR-HLA and TCR-CMV co-occurrence, with a repertoire-size bias correction applied to TCR pairs. A later analysis estimated false discovery rates by permuting HLA or CMV assignments 20 times. In a later analysis, co-occurring TCRs were grouped with DBSCAN, and TCRdist sequence similarity was added when clustering was performed within HLA-allele-positive subsets. Repertoires with fewer than 30,000 or more than 120,000 public chains were left out of co-occurrence clustering, as were about 5 repertoires with anomalous nucleotide sharing. TCRdb carries this immuneACCESS record with in-frame sequences only. Its versions omit some clonotypes, under half of them owing to an unresolved V gene in the studies checked, with the rest unexplained. D and trimming were read from the DNA, whereas the V and J calls and clone size are those reported in that table. The table for this sample lists some 78,000 clones; approximately 70% of them were counted only once. The ten largest clones capture over 8.5% of the sample.

From a lookup of the germline V gene (reference sequence), CDR1 and CDR2 are LNHNV and YYDKDF. Spanning cysteine to phenylalanine, the CDR3 consists of 16 amino acids. Only CDR3 DNA is held: 48 bases, read in frame from base 1. V is trimmed back by 0 bases and J by 5 bases, and the junction contains 6 bases that no gene match accounts for. Study-level results and caveats: The cohort was sequenced for TCR beta chains only, and without alpha or paired-chain data the features that could be detected were limited. A later genetic analysis associated a missense DCLRE1C variant with V-gene and J-gene trimming of TCR beta chains, and an independent cohort replicated the association. A cluster of highly shared sequence variants was judged likely to be a technical artifact of the sequencing pipeline. Because some donors lacked HLA typing at each locus, the association tests relied only on the typed subset. CMV serostatus was the only immune exposure information available for the cohort. The authors suggested that the approach could potentially be generalized to other disease states and immunological phenotypes. Across donors, most TCR sequences were observed very rarely, whereas some public TCRs were present in many individuals. The classifier was reported to diagnose cytomegalovirus status with high specificity and sensitivity in both the original and validation cohorts. Linkage disequilibrium might explain the correlated functional status among segregating V segments, but an unknown experimental factor could not be ruled out. A total of 164 TCR beta chains were listed by the study as associated with cytomegalovirus. Some IMGT-functional V segments, including TRBV6-2 and TRBV6-3, could not be told apart with the 87-base-pair reads, so those segments were excluded. A later analysis associated some 17,000 TCR beta sequences with specific HLA alleles at a false discovery rate of 0.05. A few of the identified cytomegalovirus-associated TCR beta chains were confirmed in vitro to be specific for cytomegalovirus antigens. Several of the top co-occurrence clusters appeared to be linked to parvovirus B19, influenza, CMV and Epstein-Barr virus, according to a later analysis. According to a later genetic analysis, donors in an Asian-associated ancestry cluster had fewer N-insertions in productive TCRs than the approximately 670-donor mean. In a later analysis, the rate of TCR association differed among HLA loci, with DRB1 alleles having the most associated TCRs and HLA-C alleles having the fewest. Most CMV-associated TCR beta chains appeared to be HLA-restricted in a later analysis, and the HLA associations seemed to be driven largely by CMV exposure. In an earlier analysis of some 500 of the donors, most TCR beta V segments were observed in productive rearrangements about 87% or about 30% of the time, broadly matching IMGT annotations. A further reported finding was that TCR beta sequences accurately predicted the HLA-A and HLA-B alleles for most subjects in the first cohort. A later analysis found that HLA-associated TCR beta chains were more clonally expanded and had lower generation probabilities than equally common non-associated chains. Roughly uniform sequencing depth across donors was assumed in presence/absence analyses, although this assumption may not hold. When HLA alleles, especially DR and DQ, strongly co-occurred, attributing TCR associations to individual alleles was difficult. Because counts were too low, 15 or so rarely observed V segments, including chromosome 9 orphons, were excluded from the earlier analysis of 587 of the donors.

The chain joins TRBV15 to TRBJ1-1; a stretch of 10 junction bases matches TRBD1. The sequenced material came from PBMCs. The TCR originated in a woman between 40 and 50 years old in good health and CMV-seropositive. In nucleotides, the sequence is TGTGCCACCAGCAGAGATACCGGACAGGGGGGAACTGAAGCTTTCTTT. Its translation reads: CATSRDTGQGGTEAFF. When the CDR3 is completed using the reference TRBV15 and TRBJ1-1 genes on either side, the full variable domain is DAMVIQNPRYQVTQFGKPVTLSCSQTLNHNVMYWYQQKSSQAPKLLFHYYDKDFNNEADTPDNFQSRRPNTSFCFLDIRSPGLGDTAMYLCATSRDTGQGGTEAFFGQGTRLTVV.